This T cell receptor beta chain is drawn from a study of cytomegalovirus exposure and HLA in healthy donors. Study-wide results and caveats: Productive rates of about 90% or about 30% were seen for most TCR beta V segments in an earlier analysis. In a later analysis, HLA-C alleles had the fewest associated TCRs, DRB1 alleles the most. There were over 150 TCR beta chains listed as cytomegalovirus-associated.

A word on this clone: Its antigen is currently unknown.

Whereas donors were nominally healthy upon sampling, unrecorded immune exposures were probable. The PCR made use of 60 Vbeta and 13 Jbeta primers. The repertoire was sequenced with immunoSEQ multiplex PCR; TCRdb's copy has only in-frame clones and lacks some. The sample's table shows just over 150,000 clones. The clonotype comes from a man aged 25-45 years in good health and CMV-seronegative. The sequencing sample was made of PBMCs.

As DNA, the CDR3 is TGTGCCAGCAGCTTAGACGGGAGTAGGTACAATGAGCAGTTCTTC. It yields the protein CASSLDGSRYNEQFF. This rearrangement joins TRBV7-9 to TRBJ2-1; TRBD2 might be the D (6 bases). Germline V lookup: CDR1 SEHNR, CDR2 FQNEAQ (reference sequence). CDR3 length equals 15 residues. Trimming stripped 1 base from V and 4 bases from J, with 11 bases between.